Listed below are T cell receptor beta chains from one sample, sequenced in a study of cytomegalovirus exposure and HLA in healthy donors. Clones were read by immunoSEQ multiplex PCR, and TCRdb kept only the in-frame ones, dropping some. This sample's clone table lists about 60,000 clones. The sample consisted of PBMCs. The receptors originated from a boy aged 5-17 years in good health and CMV-seronegative. The CDR3 runs from the conserved cysteine through the conserved F or W. A D gene is named only where the DNA matches it firmly.

v_gene	j_gene	d_gene	CDR3nt	CDR3aa
TRBV7-4	TRBJ2-7	-	TGTGCCAGCAGCCCCCACTCCCGGGACATGTTCTACGAGCAGTACTTC	CASSPHSRDMFYEQYF
TRBV9	TRBJ2-7	TRBD1	TGTGCCAGCAGCGTTAACGGACAGGGCGCGGGGGAGCAGTACTTC	CASSVNGQGAGEQYF
TRBV30	TRBJ2-4	TRBD1	TGTGCCTGGAGTGGTGGACAGGGTATCAACATTCAGTACTTC	CAWSGGQGINIQYF
TRBV6-6	TRBJ1-2	-	TGTGCCAGCAGTTACGGGCACCCCTCTAACTATGGCTACACCTTC	CASSYGHPSNYGYTF
TRBV2	TRBJ2-3	TRBD1	TGTGCCAGACAGGACAGGGGAATTCCGGATACGCAGTATTTT	CARQDRGIPDTQYF
TRBV5-5	TRBJ1-1	TRBD1	TGTGCCAGCAGCTTCAGGGGGAGAAACCCTGAAGCTTTCTTT	CASSFRGRNPEAFF
TRBV5-6	TRBJ2-7	-	TGTGCCAGCACTCTGGGACTCCCGGGTTTCGAGCAGTACTTC	CASTLGLPGFEQYF
TRBV19	TRBJ1-1	-	TGTGCCAGTAGCCCTTCTTTGAACACTGAAGCTTTCTTT	CASSPSLNTEAFF
TRBV6-1	TRBJ2-1	-	TGTGCCAGCAGTGCGCAGGTGAACAATGAGCAGTTCTTC	CASSAQVNNEQFF
TRBV9	TRBJ1-2	-	TGTGCCAGCAGCGCGCAGGGGTGGGGTCAAAATGGCTACACCTTC	CASSAQGWGQNGYTF
TRBV5-1	TRBJ2-7	-	TGCGCCAGCAGTATTGAAAGGACAGACTACGAGCAGTACTTC	CASSIERTDYEQYF
TRBV5-4	TRBJ2-7	TRBD2	TGTGCCAGCAGCTTGGCCAGCGGGAGACCCTCCTACGAGCAGTACTTC	CASSLASGRPSYEQYF
TRBV25-1	TRBJ1-3	-	TGTGCCAGCAGCGGAGGGTTGGCCTCTGGAAACACCATATATTTT	CASSGGLASGNTIYF
TRBV19	TRBJ2-3	-	TGTGCCAGTAGCGGTTCTGGCACAGATACGCAGTATTTT	CASSGSGTDTQYF
TRBV6-6	TRBJ2-1	-	TGTGCCAGTATACAGGGAGATGAGCAGTTCTTC	CASIQGDEQFF
TRBV2	TRBJ1-5	-	TGTGCCAGCAGTGACAGGGAGGAACAGCCCCAGCATTTT	CASSDREEQPQHF
TRBV30	TRBJ1-1	-	TGTGCCTGGAGGGCAGGGGATACTGAAGCTTTCTTT	CAWRAGDTEAFF